The rows below give T cell receptor beta chains drawn from one sample of a study of T cells in localized non-small cell lung cancer. The repertoire was sequenced with immunoSEQ multiplex PCR; TCRdb's copy has only in-frame clones and lacks some. This sample has 20,000 to 30,000 clones; over 75% occur once, and the top ten carry approximately 30%. The sample consisted of peripheral blood, taken before any cancer treatment. Receptors were obtained from a male donor at least 60 years old with stage I squamous cell lung carcinoma. Both conserved end residues are part of each CDR3. D genes are given only for firm matches. Clone size is stated in some rows and not others, as once, few, many or a class when expanded.

d_call	clone_size	v_call	j_call	cdr3_aa	cdr3_nt
NA	once	TRBV6-5	TRBJ2-4	CASSSAGPPKNIQYF	TGTGCCAGCAGTTCCGCAGGGCCTCCCAAAAACATTCAGTACTTC
TRBD1	NA	TRBV9	TRBJ2-5	CASSVGNRGAIEETQYF	TGTGCCAGCAGCGTAGGAAACAGGGGGGCGATAGAAGAGACCCAGTACTTC
TRBD1	NA	TRBV11-2	TRBJ2-1	CASSRRDRGHQRSYNEQFF	TGTGCCAGCAGCCGCCGGGACAGGGGTCACCAACGCTCCTACAATGAGCAGTTCTTC
NA	NA	TRBV6-6	TRBJ2-2	CASSYSGTGELFF	TGTGCCAGCAGTTACTCCGGCACCGGGGAGCTGTTTTTT
TRBD2	NA	TRBV19	TRBJ2-1	CASSMGAGGPNEQFF	TGTGCCAGTAGTATGGGAGCGGGAGGGCCGAATGAGCAGTTCTTC
TRBD2	NA	TRBV9	TRBJ2-5	CASSVEREGPQETQYF	TGTGCCAGCAGCGTAGAGCGGGAGGGCCCTCAAGAGACCCAGTACTTC
TRBD1	few	TRBV6-6	TRBJ1-1	CASSTGTANTEAFF	TGTGCCAGCAGTACCGGGACAGCGAACACTGAAGCTTTCTTT
NA	NA	TRBV7-8	TRBJ1-6	CASSVDRVSSYNSPLHF	TGTGCCAGCAGCGTAGATCGTGTCAGCTCCTATAATTCACCCCTCCACTTT
TRBD1	NA	TRBV6-1	TRBJ1-5	CASSRDRASNQPQHF	TGTGCCAGCAGTCGGGACAGGGCCAGCAATCAGCCCCAGCATTTT
TRBD2	NA	TRBV19	TRBJ2-5	CASSTRRLAETQETQYF	TGTGCCAGTAGTACCCGCCGACTAGCGGAAACCCAAGAGACCCAGTACTTC
NA	NA	TRBV11-2	TRBJ2-1	CASSLGPGQFF	TGTGCCAGCAGCTTAGGCCCCGGGCAGTTCTTC
NA	NA	TRBV11-1	TRBJ1-6	CASRAGTDLYNSPLHF	TGTGCCAGCAGGGCCGGGACCGACCTCTATAATTCACCCCTCCACTTT
TRBD1	NA	TRBV15	TRBJ2-7	CATSRGGGGTGANEQYF	TGTGCCACCAGCAGAGGTGGGGGGGGGACAGGGGCAAACGAGCAGTACTTC
NA	NA	TRBV11-2	TRBJ2-5	CASSLDGYREETQYF	TGTGCCAGCAGCTTAGATGGGTATAGAGAGGAGACCCAGTACTTC
NA	once	TRBV6-6	TRBJ2-5	CASSLSENYETQYF	TGTGCCAGCAGTTTATCTGAGAATTATGAGACCCAGTACTTC
TRBD1	NA	TRBV2	TRBJ2-5	CASSGDSQETQYF	TGTGCCAGCAGTGGGGACAGCCAAGAGACCCAGTACTTC
NA	NA	TRBV11-2	TRBJ2-5	CASSLGPGRQETQYF	TGTGCCAGCAGCTTAGGTCCAGGGCGGCAAGAGACCCAGTACTTC
TRBD2	NA	TRBV30	TRBJ2-3	CAWSVGGTRGDTQYF	TGTGCCTGGAGTGTGGGAGGGACCCGTGGAGATACGCAGTATTTT
NA	NA	TRBV7-2	TRBJ1-1	CASSKQGGNTEAFF	TGTGCCAGCAGCAAACAGGGTGGGAATACTGAAGCTTTCTTT
NA	NA	TRBV9	TRBJ2-5	CASSVGTAKETQYF	TGTGCCAGCAGTGTCGGGACGGCGAAAGAGACCCAGTACTTC
NA	NA	TRBV7-2	TRBJ2-3	CASSLLMGTDTQYF	TGTGCCAGCAGCTTACTGATGGGCACAGATACGCAGTATTTT
NA	NA	TRBV5-6	TRBJ2-7	CASSLGGFPYEQYF	TGTGCCAGCAGCTTGGGAGGGTTCCCTTACGAGCAGTACTTC
NA	NA	TRBV6-1	TRBJ2-4	CASAEGGQNIQYF	TGTGCCAGCGCTGAGGGGGGCCAAAACATTCAGTACTTC
NA	NA	TRBV5-5	TRBJ2-2	CASSLARGGTGELFF	TGTGCCAGCAGCTTGGCCCGGGGAGGCACCGGGGAGCTGTTTTTT
TRBD1	NA	TRBV6-5	TRBJ2-5	CASRRPGQGQETQYF	TGTGCCAGCAGGCGACCGGGACAGGGACAAGAGACCCAGTACTTC
NA	few	TRBV27	TRBJ1-5	CASSFTRGGPQHF	TGTGCCAGCAGTTTCACGAGGGGTGGCCCCCAGCATTTT
NA	NA	TRBV5-1	TRBJ1-5	CASSLAGTLDQPQHF	TGCGCCAGCAGCTTGGCGGGCACGTTAGATCAGCCCCAGCATTTT
NA	NA	TRBV6-5	TRBJ2-1	CASSYSGNEQFF	TGTGCCAGCAGTTATTCGGGCAATGAGCAGTTCTTC
TRBD2	NA	TRBV5-4	TRBJ2-2	CASSSRTSSTGELFF	TGTGCCAGCAGTTCTAGGACTAGCAGTACCGGGGAGCTGTTTTTT
TRBD2	NA	TRBV6-1	TRBJ2-1	CASSGTSGVREQFF	TGTGCCAGCAGTGGCACTAGCGGGGTCCGTGAGCAGTTCTTC
NA	NA	TRBV9	TRBJ1-2	CASSPTVGTRRGYTF	TGTGCCAGCAGCCCCACTGTAGGCACCCGGAGAGGCTACACCTTC
TRBD2	NA	TRBV6-5	TRBJ2-5	CASSFPGLAGVETQYF	TGTGCCAGCAGTTTTCCGGGACTAGCGGGAGTTGAGACCCAGTACTTC
TRBD2	few	TRBV18	TRBJ2-7	CASSPRTSGAYEQYF	TGTGCCAGCTCACCCCGGACTAGCGGGGCCTACGAGCAGTACTTC
TRBD2	NA	TRBV19	TRBJ2-2	CASGLAGGPLNGELFF	TGTGCCAGTGGACTAGCGGGAGGTCCGTTGAACGGGGAGCTGTTTTTT
NA	NA	TRBV30	TRBJ1-1	CAQQGYSNTEAFF	TGTGCCCAACAGGGCTACTCGAACACTGAAGCTTTCTTT
NA	once	TRBV5-4	TRBJ1-1	CASSLEVGWNTEAFF	TGTGCCAGCAGCTTGGAGGTTGGATGGAACACTGAAGCTTTCTTT
NA	NA	TRBV4-1	TRBJ2-7	CASSQEGIGGTYEQYF	TGCGCCAGCAGCCAAGAAGGGATTGGGGGGACCTACGAGCAGTACTTC
NA	NA	TRBV7-9	TRBJ1-2	CASSLVAGQGYGYTF	TGTGCCAGCAGCTTAGTGGCAGGGCAGGGCTATGGCTACACCTTC
NA	NA	TRBV15	TRBJ2-1	CATSREGVGSYNEQFF	TGTGCCACCAGCAGAGAAGGGGTGGGTTCCTACAATGAGCAGTTCTTC
TRBD1	NA	TRBV6-1	TRBJ1-5	CASRGTGFSNQPQHF	TGTGCCAGCAGAGGGACAGGTTTTAGCAATCAGCCCCAGCATTTT
NA	NA	TRBV7-9	TRBJ1-6	CASSLAGGTRSPLHF	TGTGCCAGCAGCTTAGCAGGCGGGACTCGTTCACCCCTCCACTTT
NA	NA	TRBV7-9	TRBJ2-5	CASSTRWGETQYF	TGTGCCAGCAGCACCCGGTGGGGGGAGACCCAGTACTTC
TRBD2	NA	TRBV5-4	TRBJ2-2	CASTTLARNTGELFF	TGTGCCAGCACCACACTAGCGAGGAACACCGGGGAGCTGTTTTTT
NA	NA	TRBV18	TRBJ1-1	CASSSAWGNTEAFF	TGTGCCAGCTCCTCCGCTTGGGGGAACACTGAAGCTTTCTTT
NA	NA	TRBV9	TRBJ2-2	CASSESRGADTGELFF	TGTGCCAGCAGCGAGTCCCGGGGGGCCGACACCGGGGAGCTGTTTTTT
NA	NA	TRBV5-6	TRBJ1-5	CASSLDGPGGSNQPQHF	TGTGCCAGCAGCTTGGATGGGCCCGGCGGCAGCAATCAGCCCCAGCATTTT
TRBD2	once	TRBV18	TRBJ2-3	CASSPLVLAGSDTQYF	TGTGCCAGCTCACCACTTGTCTTAGCGGGATCAGATACGCAGTATTTT